The present entry profiles one T cell receptor beta chain with its context. In the original analysis: By means of reference gene primer amplification, nucleated cell counts were estimated. Sequencing was performed with immunoSEQ multiplex PCR; in TCRdb, only in-frame clones are kept and a portion is missing. V, J and clone size were drawn from that table, and D and trimming were deduced from the DNA. The data contain some 51,000 clones, about 93% of them singletons. This entry is derived from a study of blood T cell repertoires in COVID-19. About the study: Acute-phase and convalescent COVID-19 samples originated in the United States, Italy and Spain. In each case, the material was cDNA or gDNA derived from T cells, B-cell-depleted T cells, or PBMCs.

Germline V CDR1 and CDR2: SGHTA, FQGTGA. The V segment lost 4 bases and the J segment 3 bases; nucleotides outside the gene matches: 4. The CDR3 totals 14 residues. The clonotype originates from a human donor with active COVID-19. The donor label of this sample is uncertain. Material for sequencing was peripheral blood. This chain connects TRBV7-3 to TRBJ2-3; 7 nucleotides agree with TRBD2. In DNA form, the CDR3 reads TGTGCCAGCAGCTGGTTGGGGGGGACAGATACGCAGTATTTT. Protein product: CASSWLGGTDTQYF.